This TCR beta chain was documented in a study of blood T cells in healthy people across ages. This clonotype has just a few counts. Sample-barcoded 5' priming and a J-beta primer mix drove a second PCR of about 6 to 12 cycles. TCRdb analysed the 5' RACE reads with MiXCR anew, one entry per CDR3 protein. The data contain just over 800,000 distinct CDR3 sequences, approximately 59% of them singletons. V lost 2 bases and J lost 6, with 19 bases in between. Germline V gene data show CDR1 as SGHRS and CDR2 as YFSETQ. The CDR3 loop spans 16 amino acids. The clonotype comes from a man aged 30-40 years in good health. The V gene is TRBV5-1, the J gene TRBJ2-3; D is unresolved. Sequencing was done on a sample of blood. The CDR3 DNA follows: TGCGCCAGCAGCTTTAATCCGGGCTCAGGATCGGATACGCAGTATTTT. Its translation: CASSFNPGSGSDTQYF.